This T cell receptor (beta chain) emerged from a study of control samples from healthy donors and cancer patients. Clones were read by immunoSEQ multiplex PCR, and TCRdb kept only the in-frame ones, dropping some. The repertoire holds approximately 120,000 clones, 85% to 90% seen once, with roughly a sixth in the top ten. The CDR3 runs to 15 residues. V lost 0 bases and J lost 5, with 12 bases in between. CDR1 is SGHTA and CDR2 is FQGNSA in the germline V gene. The chain combines TRBV7-2 with TRBJ2-3; maybe TRBD1 (5 bases). This receptor was taken from a woman aged 45-59 years in good health. The sample consisted of blood. The CDR3 DNA reads TGTGCCAGCAGCTTAGCAGTTTCCAGGGAAGATACGCAGTATTTT. As protein: CASSLAVSREDTQYF.